The entry below describes one T cell receptor (beta chain). Repertoires were generated with immunoSEQ multiplex PCR, while TCRdb's copy carries only in-frame clones and drops some. This table has roughly 1 million clones, approximately 70% appearing once. These data belong to a study of shared clonotypes between healthy human individuals. After removal of 7 bases from V and 4 bases from J, the junction contained 12 bases not matched to a gene. The CDR3 is 15 residues long. Germline V gene data show CDR1 as LNHDA and CDR2 as SQIVND (reference sequence). The clonotype originates from a man in his late teens or twenties in good health. Input material: memory CD4+ T cells sorted from blood. Stated subset: CD45RA-negative fraction. The chain is built from TRBV19 and TRBJ2-7; 8 nucleotides match TRBD2. The CDR3 is CASTKRGTRGYEQYF. In nucleotides, the CDR3 is TGTGCCAGTACCAAAAGGGGGACTAGGGGATACGAGCAGTACTTC.